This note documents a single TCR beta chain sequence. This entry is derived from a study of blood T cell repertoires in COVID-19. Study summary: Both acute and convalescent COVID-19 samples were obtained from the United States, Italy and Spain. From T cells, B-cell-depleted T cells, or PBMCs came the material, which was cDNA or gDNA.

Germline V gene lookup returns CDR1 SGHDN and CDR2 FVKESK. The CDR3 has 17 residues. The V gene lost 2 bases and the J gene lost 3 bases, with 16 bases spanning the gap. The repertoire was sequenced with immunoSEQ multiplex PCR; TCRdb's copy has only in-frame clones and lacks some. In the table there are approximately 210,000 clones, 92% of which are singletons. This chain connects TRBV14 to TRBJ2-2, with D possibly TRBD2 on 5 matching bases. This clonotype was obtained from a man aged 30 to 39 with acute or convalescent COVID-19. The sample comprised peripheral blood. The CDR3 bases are TGTGCCAGCAGCCAACCTCTTATCGGGGTTGACACCGGGGAGCTGTTTTTT. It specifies CASSQPLIGVDTGELFF. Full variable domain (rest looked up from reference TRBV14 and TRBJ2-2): EAGVTQFPSHSVIEKGQTVTLRCDPISGHDNLYWYRRVMGKEIKFLLHFVKESKQDESGMPNNRFLAERTGGTYSTLKVQPAELEDSGVYFCASSQPLIGVDTGELFFGEGSRLTVL.